What follows describes a single TCR beta chain. This specimen comes from a study of control samples from healthy donors and cancer patients. Repertoires were generated with immunoSEQ multiplex PCR, while TCRdb's copy carries only in-frame clones and drops some. Of 130,000 or so clones listed, about 90% are singletons. Germline V lookup: CDR1 MNHEY, CDR2 SVGAGI. There are 14 residues in the CDR3. J gave up 8 bases and V 5 bases, and 8 bases lay outside the gene matches. The rearrangement links TRBV6-5 to TRBJ2-1; 8 bases line up with TRBD1. This clonotype was obtained from a man between 18 and 35 years old in good health. What was sequenced was blood. CDR3 bases: TGTGCCAGCAGTCTCGGGACAGGTCTTCATGAGCAGTTCTTC. Protein product: CASSLGTGLHEQFF.